What follows describes a single T cell receptor beta chain. The data are from a study of blood T cell repertoires in COVID-19. Original processing notes: For nucleated cells, counts were estimated from reference gene primer amplification. Libraries were prepared by immunoSEQ multiplex PCR; TCRdb keeps only in-frame clonotypes and omits some of them. That table is the source of V, J and clone size, and D and trimming were worked out from the DNA. The data contain about 270,000 clones, around 90% of them seen just once; the ten biggest clones take up approximately 4%. From germline, CDR1 is SGHTA and CDR2 FQGNSA. This CDR3 has 16 amino acids. V lost 1 base and J 0 bases, leaving 9 bases between the germline ends.

The gene calls are TRBV7-2 and TRBJ2-2, with D unclear. The specimen sequenced was PBMCs or T cells enriched from blood (not recorded which). The TCR was taken from a woman between 25 and 40 years old with acute COVID-19. The CDR3: CASSLVPSPNTGELFF. For the CDR3, the DNA is TGTGCCAGCAGCTTAGTACCGAGCCCGAACACCGGGGAGCTGTTTTTT.